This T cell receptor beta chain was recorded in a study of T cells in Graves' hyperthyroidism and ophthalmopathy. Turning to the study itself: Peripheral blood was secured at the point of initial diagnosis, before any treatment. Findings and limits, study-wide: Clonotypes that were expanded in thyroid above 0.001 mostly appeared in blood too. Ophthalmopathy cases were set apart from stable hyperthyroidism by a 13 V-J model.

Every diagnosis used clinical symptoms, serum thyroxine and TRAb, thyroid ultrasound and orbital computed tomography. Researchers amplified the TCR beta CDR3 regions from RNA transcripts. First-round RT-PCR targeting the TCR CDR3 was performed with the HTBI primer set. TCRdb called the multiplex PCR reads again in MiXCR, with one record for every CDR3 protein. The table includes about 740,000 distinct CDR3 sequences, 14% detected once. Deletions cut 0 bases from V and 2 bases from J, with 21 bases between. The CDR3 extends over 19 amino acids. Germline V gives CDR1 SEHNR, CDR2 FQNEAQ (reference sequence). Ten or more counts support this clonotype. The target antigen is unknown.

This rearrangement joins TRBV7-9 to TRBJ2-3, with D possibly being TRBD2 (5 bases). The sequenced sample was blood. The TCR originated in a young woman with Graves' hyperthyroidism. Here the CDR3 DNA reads TGTGCCAGCAGCTTAGCGCTTCGGGATCCCGTCTTATTCACAGATACGCAGTATTTT. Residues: CASSLALRDPVLFTDTQYF.